This entry lists 9 T cell receptor beta chains sequenced from one sample in a study of T cell responses to AZD1222 COVID-19 vaccine. Clones were read by immunoSEQ multiplex PCR, and TCRdb kept only the in-frame ones, dropping some. The data contain roughly 130,000 clones, approximately 94% of them singletons. The sequenced sample was peripheral blood, obtained on day 0 of AZD1222 vaccination. These receptor sequences come from an adult in good health.

J is TRBJ1-5 and V is TRBV18; no definite D call. The germline V and J ends were trimmed by 0 bases and 1 base, with 7 bases remaining between them. The CDR3 is 15 amino acids. Germline V CDR1 and CDR2: KGHSH, LQKENI. CDR3 loop: CASSPPGRSNQPQHF. The CDR3 nucleotides read TGTGCCAGCTCACCACCCGGCAGAAGCAATCAGCCCCAGCATTTT.

This clone was found once. This sequence joins TRBV7-9 and TRBJ2-1; the match to TRBD2 covers 7 bases. Germline V gene lookup returns CDR1 SEHNR and CDR2 FQNEAQ (reference sequence). The CDR3 length is 14 residues. V shed 5 bases, J shed 4 bases, and the junction held 5 bases outside the gene matches. The CDR3 DNA reads TGTGCCAGCAGCATTGGGACTAATTACAATGAGCAGTTCTTC. This encodes CASSIGTNYNEQFF.

The CDR3 spells CASSTSDSNQPQHF. The CDR3 nucleotides read TGTGCCAGTAGTACCTCTGATAGCAATCAGCCCCAGCATTTT. The V gene is TRBV19, the J gene TRBJ1-5, with D hard to call. V was pared by 4 bases and J by 0 bases, with 7 bases between. Germline CDR1 is LNHDA and CDR2 is SQIVND (reference sequence). The CDR3 spans 14 residues.

This sequence joins TRBV20-1 and TRBJ1-5; D unresolved. The V and J ends lost 3 bases and 11 bases respectively, with 11 bases between them. The CDR3 has 11 amino acids. Germline V gene data show CDR1 as DFQATT and CDR2 as SNEGSKA (reference sequence). The CDR3 DNA sequence: TGCAGTGCTAGTCGGGCGGGGACCCAGCATTTT. Protein sequence: CSASRAGTQHF.

The CDR3 loop is CSVWGGSTDTQYF. CDR3 in DNA: TGCAGCGTTTGGGGGGGTAGCACAGATACGCAGTATTTT. This chain links TRBV29-1 with TRBJ2-3; TRBD2 aligns across 7 bases. J lost 0 bases, V lost 5 bases, and 2 bases had no gene match. The CDR3 consists of 13 residues. CDR1 SQVTM and CDR2 ANQGSEA come from the germline V gene.

V usage is TRBV19 and J usage is TRBJ1-2, with 9 bases fitting TRBD1. The CDR3 loop spans 14 amino acids. V shed 8 bases and J 5 bases; nucleotides not matched to a gene: 9. Germline assignment: CDR1 LNHDA and CDR2 SQIVND (reference sequence). The CDR3 reads CASGQDRGVYGYTF. CDR3 nucleotide sequence: TGTGCCAGTGGCCAGGACAGGGGAGTATATGGCTACACCTTC.

This chain links TRBV19 with TRBJ1-1; possibly TRBD1 for D (6 bases). Germline values: CDR1 LNHDA, CDR2 SQIVND (reference sequence). The CDR3 has 15 residues. Trimming left V 7 bases short and J 2 bases short, with 17 bases between. This CDR3 reads CASIDRFGGNTEAFF. CDR3 DNA: TGTGCCAGTATCGATCGATTTGGGGGCAACACTGAAGCTTTCTTT.

V is TRBV5-1 and J is TRBJ2-1; D may correspond to TRBD1 or TRBD2 (6 bases each). Germline CDR1 reads SGHRS; CDR2 reads YFSETQ. This CDR3 is built from 15 residues. V dropped 0 bases and J dropped 8 bases, with 15 bases sitting between them. The CDR3 region is CASSLVNLRGDEQFF. The CDR3 DNA is TGCGCCAGCAGCTTGGTGAACTTGAGGGGGGATGAGCAGTTCTTC.

On this clone itself: The junction shows a germline mismatch at one end, possibly a read error. The chain links TRBV5-1 to TRBJ1-1; the match to TRBD1 covers 7 bases. CDR3 length equals 15 residues. Germline V gene lookup returns CDR1 SGHRS and CDR2 YFSETQ. CDR3 region: CATSLQGGGYTEAFF. The DNA for the CDR3 is TGCGCCACCAGCCTTCAAGGGGGCGGTTACACTGAAGCTTTCTTT.